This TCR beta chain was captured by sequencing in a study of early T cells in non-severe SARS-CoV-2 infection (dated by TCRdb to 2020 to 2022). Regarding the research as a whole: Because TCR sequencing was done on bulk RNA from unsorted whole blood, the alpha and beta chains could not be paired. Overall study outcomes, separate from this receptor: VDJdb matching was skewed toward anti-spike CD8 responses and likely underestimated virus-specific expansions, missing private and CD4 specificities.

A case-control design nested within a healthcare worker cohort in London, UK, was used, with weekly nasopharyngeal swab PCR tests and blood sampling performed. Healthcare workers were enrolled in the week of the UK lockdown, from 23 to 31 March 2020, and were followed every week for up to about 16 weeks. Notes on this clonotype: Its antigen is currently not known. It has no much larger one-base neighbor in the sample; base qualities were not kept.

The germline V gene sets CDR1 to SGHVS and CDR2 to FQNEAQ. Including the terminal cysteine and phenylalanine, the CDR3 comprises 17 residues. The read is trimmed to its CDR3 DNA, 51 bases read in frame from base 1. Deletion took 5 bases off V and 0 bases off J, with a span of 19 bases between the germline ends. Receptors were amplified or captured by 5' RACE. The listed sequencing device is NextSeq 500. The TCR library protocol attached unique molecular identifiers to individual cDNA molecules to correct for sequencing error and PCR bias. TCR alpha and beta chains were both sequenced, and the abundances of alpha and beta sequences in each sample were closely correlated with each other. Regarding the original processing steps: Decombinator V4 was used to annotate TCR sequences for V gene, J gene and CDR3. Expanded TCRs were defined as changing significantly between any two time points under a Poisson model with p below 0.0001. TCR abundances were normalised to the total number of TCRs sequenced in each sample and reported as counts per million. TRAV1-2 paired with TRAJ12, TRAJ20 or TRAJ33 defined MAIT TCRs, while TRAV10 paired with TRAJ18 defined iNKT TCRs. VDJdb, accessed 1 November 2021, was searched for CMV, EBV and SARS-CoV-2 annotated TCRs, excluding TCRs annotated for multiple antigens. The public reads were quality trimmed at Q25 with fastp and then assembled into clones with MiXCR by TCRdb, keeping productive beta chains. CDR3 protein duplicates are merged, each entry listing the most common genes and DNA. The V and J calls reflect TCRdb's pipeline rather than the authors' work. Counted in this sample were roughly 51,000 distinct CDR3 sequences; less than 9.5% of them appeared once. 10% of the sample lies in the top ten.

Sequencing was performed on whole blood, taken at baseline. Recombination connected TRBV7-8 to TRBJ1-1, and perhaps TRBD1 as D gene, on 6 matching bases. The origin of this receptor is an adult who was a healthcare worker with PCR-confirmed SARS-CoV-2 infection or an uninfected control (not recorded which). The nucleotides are TGTGCCAGCAGCCCCCAACGATCGACAGGAATGAACACTGAAGCTTTCTTT. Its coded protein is CASSPQRSTGMNTEAFF. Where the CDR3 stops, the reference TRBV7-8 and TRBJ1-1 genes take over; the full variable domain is GAGVSQSPRYKVAKRGQDVALRCDPISGHVSLFWYQQALGQGPEFLTYFQNEAQLDKSGLPSDRFFAERPEGSVSTLKIQRTQQEDSAVYLCASSPQRSTGMNTEAFFGQGTRLTVV.